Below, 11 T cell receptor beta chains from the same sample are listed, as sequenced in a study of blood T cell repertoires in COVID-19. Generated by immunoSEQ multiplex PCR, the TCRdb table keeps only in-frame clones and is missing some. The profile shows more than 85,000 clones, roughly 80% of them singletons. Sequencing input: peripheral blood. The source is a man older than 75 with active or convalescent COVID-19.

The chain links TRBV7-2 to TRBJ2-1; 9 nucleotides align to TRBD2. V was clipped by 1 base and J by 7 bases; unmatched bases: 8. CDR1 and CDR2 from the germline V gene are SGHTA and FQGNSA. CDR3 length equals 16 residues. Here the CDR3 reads CASSLVGGGERNEQFF. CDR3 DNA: TGTGCCAGCAGCTTAGTCGGCGGGGGGGAACGGAATGAGCAGTTCTTC.

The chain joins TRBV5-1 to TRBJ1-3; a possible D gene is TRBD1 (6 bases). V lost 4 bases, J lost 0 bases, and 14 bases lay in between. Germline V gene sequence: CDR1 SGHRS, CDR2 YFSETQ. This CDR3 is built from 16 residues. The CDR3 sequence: CASSGGARYSGNTIYF. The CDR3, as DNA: TGCGCCAGCAGCGGGGGGGCGCGCTACTCTGGAAACACCATATATTTT.

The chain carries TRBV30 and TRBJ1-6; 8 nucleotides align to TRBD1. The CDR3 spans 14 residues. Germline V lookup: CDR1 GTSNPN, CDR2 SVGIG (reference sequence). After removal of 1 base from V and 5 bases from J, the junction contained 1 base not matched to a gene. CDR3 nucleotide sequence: TGTGCCTGGAGTGCGGGACAGGATAATTCACCCCTCCACTTT. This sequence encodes CAWSAGQDNSPLHF.

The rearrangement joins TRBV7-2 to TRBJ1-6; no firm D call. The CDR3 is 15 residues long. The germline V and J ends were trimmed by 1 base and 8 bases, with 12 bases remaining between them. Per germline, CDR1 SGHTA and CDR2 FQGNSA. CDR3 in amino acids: CASSLDTGRDSPLHF. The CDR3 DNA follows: TGTGCCAGCAGCTTAGATACGGGGAGGGATTCACCCCTCCACTTT.

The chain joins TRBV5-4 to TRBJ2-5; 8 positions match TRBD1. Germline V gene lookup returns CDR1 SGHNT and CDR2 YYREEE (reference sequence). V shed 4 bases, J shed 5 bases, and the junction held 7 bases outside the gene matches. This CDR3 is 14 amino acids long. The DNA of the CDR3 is TGTGCCAGCAGCCTCCAGGGGGCCTGGGAGACCCAGTACTTC. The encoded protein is CASSLQGAWETQYF.

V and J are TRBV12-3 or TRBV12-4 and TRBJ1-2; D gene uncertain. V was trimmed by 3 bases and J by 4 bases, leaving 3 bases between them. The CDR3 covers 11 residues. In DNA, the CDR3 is TGTGCCAGCAGTTTCCGCTATGGCTACACCTTC. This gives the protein CASSFRYGYTF.

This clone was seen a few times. The CDR3 DNA follows: TGCAGCGTTAGTAGTTCGGCTGCAGGTGAAGCTTTCTTT. Translation: CSVSSSAAGEAFF. The chain employs TRBV29-1 and TRBJ1-1; the D is unclear. The CDR3 runs 13 residues. Germline CDR1 SQVTM, CDR2 ANQGSEA. Trimming pared 5 bases from V and 7 bases from J, leaving 17 bases between.

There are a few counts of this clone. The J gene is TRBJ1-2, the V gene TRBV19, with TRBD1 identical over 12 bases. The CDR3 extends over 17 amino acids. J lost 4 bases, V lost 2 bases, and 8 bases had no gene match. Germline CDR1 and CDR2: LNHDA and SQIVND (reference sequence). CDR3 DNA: TGTGCCAGTAGTATAAGCCGGGACAGGGGGCAAGGCTATGGCTACACCTTC. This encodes CASSISRDRGQGYGYTF.

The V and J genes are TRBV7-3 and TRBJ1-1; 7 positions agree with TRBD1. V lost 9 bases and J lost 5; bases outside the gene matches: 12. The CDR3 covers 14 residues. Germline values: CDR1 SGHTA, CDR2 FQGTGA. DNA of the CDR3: TGTGCCAGTACGGCAGGGGGGAGTCGGACTGAAGCTTTCTTT. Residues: CASTAGGSRTEAFF.

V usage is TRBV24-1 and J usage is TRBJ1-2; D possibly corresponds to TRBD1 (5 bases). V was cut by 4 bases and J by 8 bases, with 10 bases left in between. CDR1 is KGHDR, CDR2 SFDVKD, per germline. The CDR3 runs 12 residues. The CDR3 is CATSEWGAGYTF. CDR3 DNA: TGTGCCACCAGTGAATGGGGCGCGGGCTACACCTTC.

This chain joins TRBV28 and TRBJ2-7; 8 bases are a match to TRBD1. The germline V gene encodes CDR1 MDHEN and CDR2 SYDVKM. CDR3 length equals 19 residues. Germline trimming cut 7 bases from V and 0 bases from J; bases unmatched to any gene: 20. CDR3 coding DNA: TGTGCCAGCACCCGACGGACGGGGACAGGAGTCCGGGCCTCCTACGAGCAGTACTTC. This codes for CASTRRTGTGVRASYEQYF.